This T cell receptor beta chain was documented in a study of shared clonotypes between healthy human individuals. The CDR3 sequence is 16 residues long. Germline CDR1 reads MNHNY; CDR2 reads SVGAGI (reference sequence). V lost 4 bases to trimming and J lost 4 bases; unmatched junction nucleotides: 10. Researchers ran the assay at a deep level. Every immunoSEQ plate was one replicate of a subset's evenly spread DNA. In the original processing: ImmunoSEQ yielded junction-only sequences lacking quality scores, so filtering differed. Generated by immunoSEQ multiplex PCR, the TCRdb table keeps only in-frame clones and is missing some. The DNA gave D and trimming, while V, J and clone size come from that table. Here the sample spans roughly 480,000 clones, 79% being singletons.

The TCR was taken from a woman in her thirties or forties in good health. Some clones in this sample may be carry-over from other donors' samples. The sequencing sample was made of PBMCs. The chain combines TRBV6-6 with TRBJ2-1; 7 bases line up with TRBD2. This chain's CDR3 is CASSWREGTYYNEQFF. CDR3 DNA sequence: TGTGCCAGCAGTTGGAGGGAGGGCACCTATTACAATGAGCAGTTCTTC.